The sequence of this T cell receptor (beta chain) was determined in a study of identical twins. TCRdb redid the calling of the 5' RACE reads with MiXCR, one entry per CDR3 protein. The sample shows around 340,000 distinct CDR3 sequences, around an eighth of them seen only once. These data are also associated with another study on yellow fever vaccine responses in identical twins.

The sequenced sample was CD8+ T cells sorted from blood. The clonotype comes from a woman aged 18-30 years in good health.

CDR3 amino acids: CASSQVAGVGTGELFF. The DNA of the CDR3 is TGCGCCAGCAGCCAAGTTGCAGGGGTAGGCACCGGGGAGCTGTTTTTT. This chain joins TRBV4-1 and TRBJ2-2; possible D gene TRBD1, 6 bases. Germline CDR1 is MGHRA and CDR2 is YSYEKL. With 1 base removed from V and 4 bases from J, the gap between germline ends came to 13 bases. This CDR3 contains 16 residues.